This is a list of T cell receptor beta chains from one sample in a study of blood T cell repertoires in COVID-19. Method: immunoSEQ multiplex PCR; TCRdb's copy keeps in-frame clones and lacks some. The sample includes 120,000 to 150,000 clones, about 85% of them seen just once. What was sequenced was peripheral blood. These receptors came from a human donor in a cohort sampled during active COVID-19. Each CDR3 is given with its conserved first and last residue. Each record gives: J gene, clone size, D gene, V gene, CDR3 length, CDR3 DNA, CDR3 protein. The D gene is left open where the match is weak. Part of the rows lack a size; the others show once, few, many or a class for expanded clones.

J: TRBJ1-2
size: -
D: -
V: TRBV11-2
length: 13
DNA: TGTGCCAGCAGCCTGGGGCAGGGCTTTGGCTACACCTTC
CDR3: CASSLGQGFGYTF

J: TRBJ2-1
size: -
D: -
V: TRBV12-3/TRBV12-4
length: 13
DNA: TGTGCCAGCAGTTTTAAACGGCGGTATGAGCAGTTCTTC
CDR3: CASSFKRRYEQFF

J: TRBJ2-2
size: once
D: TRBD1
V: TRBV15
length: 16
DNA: TGTGCCACCAGCAGCAGACAGGGGCCGAACACCGGGGAGCTGTTTTTT
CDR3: CATSSRQGPNTGELFF

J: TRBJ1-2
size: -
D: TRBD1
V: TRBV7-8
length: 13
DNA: TGTGCCAGCAGCTCGGGACAGCGAGATGGCTACACCTTC
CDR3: CASSSGQRDGYTF

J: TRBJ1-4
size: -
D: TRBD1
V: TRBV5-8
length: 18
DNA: TGTGCCAGCAGCTTGGCCGGGACAGCCGTACTTACTAATGAAAAACTGTTTTTT
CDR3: CASSLAGTAVLTNEKLFF

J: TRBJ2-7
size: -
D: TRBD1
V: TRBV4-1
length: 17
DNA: TGCGCCAGCAGCCAAGATACGGGACAGAGGGTTTCCTACGAGCAGTACTTC
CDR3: CASSQDTGQRVSYEQYF

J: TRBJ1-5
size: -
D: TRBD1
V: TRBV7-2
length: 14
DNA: TGTGCCAGCCGCCCAGGGGGCGGCAATCAGCCCCAGCATTTT
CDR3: CASRPGGGNQPQHF

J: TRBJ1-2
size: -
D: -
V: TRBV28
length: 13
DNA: TGTGCCAGCAGTCCACAGGTGACCTATGGCTACACCTTC
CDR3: CASSPQVTYGYTF

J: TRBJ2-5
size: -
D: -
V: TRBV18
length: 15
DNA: TGTGCCAGCTCACCACCCGGGACACCACAAGAGACCCAGTACTTC
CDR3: CASSPPGTPQETQYF

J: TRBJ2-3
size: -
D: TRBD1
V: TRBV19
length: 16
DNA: TGTGCCAGTAGTATTGGGACAGGGGCCCTGCGGGATACGCAGTATTTT
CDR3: CASSIGTGALRDTQYF

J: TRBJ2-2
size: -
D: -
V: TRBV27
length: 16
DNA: TGTGCCAGCAGTTTCCAGCGGGCGGGCAACACCGGGGAGCTGTTTTTT
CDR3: CASSFQRAGNTGELFF

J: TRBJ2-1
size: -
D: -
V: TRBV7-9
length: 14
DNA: TGTGCCAGCAGCTTAGCGGGGGGTGGGTATGAGCAGTTCTTC
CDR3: CASSLAGGGYEQFF

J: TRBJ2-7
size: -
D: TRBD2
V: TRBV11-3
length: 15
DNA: TGTGCCAGCAGCATAAGGACTAGCGGGGGGAACGAGCAGTACTTC
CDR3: CASSIRTSGGNEQYF

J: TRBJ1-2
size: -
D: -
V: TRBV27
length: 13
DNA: TGTGCCAGCAGTTTATCGAAAGGGGTAGGCTACACCTTC
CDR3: CASSLSKGVGYTF

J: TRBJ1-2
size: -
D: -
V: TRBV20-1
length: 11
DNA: TGCAGGGGCTCCGATAACTATGGCTACACCTTC
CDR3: CRGSDNYGYTF

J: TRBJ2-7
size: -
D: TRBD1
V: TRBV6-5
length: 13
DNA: TGTGCCAGTTCTCCGGGACAGAGGTACGAGCAGTACTTC
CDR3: CASSPGQRYEQYF

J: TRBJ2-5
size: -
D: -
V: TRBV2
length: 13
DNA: TGTGCCAGCACCTCAGGGGTTGGAGAGACCCAGTACTTC
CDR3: CASTSGVGETQYF

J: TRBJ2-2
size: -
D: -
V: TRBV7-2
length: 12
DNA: TGTGCCAGCAGTAAGGGGGTCGGGGAGCTGTTTTTT
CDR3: CASSKGVGELFF

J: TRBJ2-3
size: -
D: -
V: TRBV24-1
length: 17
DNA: TGTGCCACCAGTGATGGGGCGACAGTTTTTAGCACAGATACGCAGTATTTT
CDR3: CATSDGATVFSTDTQYF

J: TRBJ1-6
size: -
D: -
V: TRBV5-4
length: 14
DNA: TGTGCCAGCAGCCCGGACACCGTTAATTCACCCCTCCACTTT
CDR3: CASSPDTVNSPLHF

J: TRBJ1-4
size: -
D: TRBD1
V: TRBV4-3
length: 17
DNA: TGCGCCAGCAGCCCCCGCCTTACAGGGGCCACAGGTGAAAAACTGTTTTTT
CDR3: CASSPRLTGATGEKLFF

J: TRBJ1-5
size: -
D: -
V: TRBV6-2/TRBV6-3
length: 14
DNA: TGTGCCAGCAGTTACTCACTAGGGAATCAGCCCCAGCATTTT
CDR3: CASSYSLGNQPQHF

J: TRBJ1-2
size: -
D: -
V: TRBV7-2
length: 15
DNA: TGTGCCAGCAGCCCCGGACAGAGCACTAACTATGGCTACACCTTC
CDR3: CASSPGQSTNYGYTF

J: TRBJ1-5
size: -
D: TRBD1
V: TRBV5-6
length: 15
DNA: TGTGCCAGCAGCTTGGCGGGACAGTACAATCAGCCCCAGCATTTT
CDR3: CASSLAGQYNQPQHF

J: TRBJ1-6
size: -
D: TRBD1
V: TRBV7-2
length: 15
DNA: TGTGCCAGCAGCCCCAAGACAGGGTCAAATTCACCCCTCCACTTT
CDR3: CASSPKTGSNSPLHF

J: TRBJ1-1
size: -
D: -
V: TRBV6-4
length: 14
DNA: TGTGCCAGCAGTGACTCGGGGCAGAACACTGAAGCTTTCTTT
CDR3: CASSDSGQNTEAFF

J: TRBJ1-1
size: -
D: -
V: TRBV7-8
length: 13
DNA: TGTGCCAGCAGCTTAGTAGTGAACACTGAAGCTTTCTTT
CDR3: CASSLVVNTEAFF

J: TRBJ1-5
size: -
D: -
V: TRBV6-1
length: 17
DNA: TGTGCCAGCAGTGAAATTGGGTCGGGTAGCAGCAATCAGCCCCAGCATTTT
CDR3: CASSEIGSGSSNQPQHF

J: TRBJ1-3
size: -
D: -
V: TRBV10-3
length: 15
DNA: TGTGCCATCAGACCACAGGACTACTCTGGAAACACCATATATTTT
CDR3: CAIRPQDYSGNTIYF

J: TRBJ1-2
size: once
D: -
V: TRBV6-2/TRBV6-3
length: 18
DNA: TGTGCCAGCAGTTATGTCAGGAGAGACAGATTCTCTAACTATGGCTACACCTTC
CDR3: CASSYVRRDRFSNYGYTF

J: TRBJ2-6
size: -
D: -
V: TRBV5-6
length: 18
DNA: TGTGCCAGCAGCTTGCAAGGGGTCCCTACCTCTGGGGCCAACGTCCTGACTTTC
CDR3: CASSLQGVPTSGANVLTF

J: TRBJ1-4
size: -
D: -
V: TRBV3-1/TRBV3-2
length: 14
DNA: TGTGCCAGCAGCCAAGAGAACAGGGCTGAAAAACTGTTTTTT
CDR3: CASSQENRAEKLFF

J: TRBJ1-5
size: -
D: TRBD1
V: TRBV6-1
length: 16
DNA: TGTGCCAGCAGTGAACGGGGACAGGGAACGGGACAGCCCCAGCATTTT
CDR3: CASSERGQGTGQPQHF

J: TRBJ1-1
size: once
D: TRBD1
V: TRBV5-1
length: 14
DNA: TGCGCCAGCAGCTTGACAGGGGCCAACACTGAAGCTTTCTTT
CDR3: CASSLTGANTEAFF

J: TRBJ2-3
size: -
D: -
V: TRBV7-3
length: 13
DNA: TGTGCCAGCAGCCCCCTGGGACAAGATACGCAGTATTTT
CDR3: CASSPLGQDTQYF

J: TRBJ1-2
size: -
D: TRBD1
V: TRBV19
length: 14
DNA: TGTGCCACAGACCCCGGGACAGGACCCTTCGGCTACACCTTC
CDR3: CATDPGTGPFGYTF

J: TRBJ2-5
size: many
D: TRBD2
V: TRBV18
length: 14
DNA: TGTGCCAGCTCACCTGGGACTAGACAAGAGACCCAGTACTTC
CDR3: CASSPGTRQETQYF

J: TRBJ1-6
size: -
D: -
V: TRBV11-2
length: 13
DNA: TGTGCCAGCAGCCCGATCAGTAATTCACCCCTCCACTTT
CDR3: CASSPISNSPLHF

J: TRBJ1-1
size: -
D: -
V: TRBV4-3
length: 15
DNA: TGCGCCAGCAGCCAAGAGGAGGCGCTTAACACTGAAGCTTTCTTT
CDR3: CASSQEEALNTEAFF

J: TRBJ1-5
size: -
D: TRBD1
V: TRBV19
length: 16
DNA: TGTGCCAGTAGTATAGATGGGACAGGGCATAATCAGCCCCAGCATTTT
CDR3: CASSIDGTGHNQPQHF

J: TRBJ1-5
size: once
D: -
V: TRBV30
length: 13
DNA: TGTGCCTGGAGTGCGCGGGAGGGTCAGCCCCAGCATTTT
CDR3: CAWSAREGQPQHF

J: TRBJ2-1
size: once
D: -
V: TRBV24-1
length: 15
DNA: TGTGCCACTGGGGACAATGAGATGGGCACCAATGAGCAGTTCTTC
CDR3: CATGDNEMGTNEQFF

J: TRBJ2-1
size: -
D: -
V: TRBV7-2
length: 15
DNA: TGTGCCAGCAGCCCGCGGCCAGGGGGGTACAATGAGCAGTTCTTC
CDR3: CASSPRPGGYNEQFF

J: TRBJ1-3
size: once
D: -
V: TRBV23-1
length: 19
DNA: TGCGCCAGCAGTCAGCCCGGGAGGAAACAGGTTCACTCTGGAAACACCATATATTTT
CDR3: CASSQPGRKQVHSGNTIYF

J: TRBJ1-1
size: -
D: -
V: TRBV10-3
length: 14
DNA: TGTGCCATCAGTGAGGGGGCGCTGAACACTGAAGCTTTCTTT
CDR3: CAISEGALNTEAFF

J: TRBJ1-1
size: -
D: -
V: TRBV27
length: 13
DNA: TGTGCCAGCAGTTTCAGGCCGAACACTGAAGCTTTCTTT
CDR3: CASSFRPNTEAFF

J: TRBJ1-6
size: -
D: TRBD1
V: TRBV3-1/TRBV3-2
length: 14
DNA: TGTGCCAGCAGCCAGGGACAGACTAATTCACCCCTCCACTTT
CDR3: CASSQGQTNSPLHF

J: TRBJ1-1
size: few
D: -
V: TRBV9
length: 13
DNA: TGTGCCAGCAGCCCCCCGGTGCGCACTGAAGCTTTCTTT
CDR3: CASSPPVRTEAFF

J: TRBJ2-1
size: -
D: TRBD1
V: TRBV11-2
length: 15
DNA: TGTGCCAGCAGCTTAGGGGGACAGGGAAACGGTGAGCAGTTCTTC
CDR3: CASSLGGQGNGEQFF

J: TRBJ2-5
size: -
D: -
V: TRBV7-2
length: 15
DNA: TGTGCCAGCAGCTTACCCAACAGGGCATCAGAGACCCAGTACTTC
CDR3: CASSLPNRASETQYF

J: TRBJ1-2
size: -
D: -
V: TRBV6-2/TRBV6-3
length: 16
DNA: TGTGCCAGCAGTTACGGTCCGACCCCTAGAGGGTATGGCTACACCTTC
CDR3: CASSYGPTPRGYGYTF

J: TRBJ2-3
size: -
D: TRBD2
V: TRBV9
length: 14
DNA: TGTGCCAGCGAGCGGGGGGGCCTTGCAGATACGCAGTATTTT
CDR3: CASERGGLADTQYF

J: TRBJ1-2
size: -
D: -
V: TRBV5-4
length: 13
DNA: TGTGCCAGCAGCTTGGACAGGCTCTATGGCTACACCTTC
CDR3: CASSLDRLYGYTF

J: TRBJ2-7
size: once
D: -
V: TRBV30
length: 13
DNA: TGTGCCGTAGCAGGGGAACGGGGCCTCGAGCAGTACTTC
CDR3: CAVAGERGLEQYF

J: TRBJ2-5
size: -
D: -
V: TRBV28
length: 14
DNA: TGTGCCAGCAGCTTCAATAGCGCTCCGGGGACCCAGTACTTC
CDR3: CASSFNSAPGTQYF

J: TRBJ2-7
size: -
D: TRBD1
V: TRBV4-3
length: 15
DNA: TGCGCCAGCAGCCAAGCGCCGGGACAGTCCTACGAGCAGTACTTC
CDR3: CASSQAPGQSYEQYF

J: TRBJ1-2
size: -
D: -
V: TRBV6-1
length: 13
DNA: TGTGCCAGCAGTGAGACAGCCCCCCGGGGCTACACCTTC
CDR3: CASSETAPRGYTF

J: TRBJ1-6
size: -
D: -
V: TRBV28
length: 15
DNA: TGTGCCAGCAGTTATCTAGGGAGCGGGGATTCACCCCTCCACTTT
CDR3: CASSYLGSGDSPLHF

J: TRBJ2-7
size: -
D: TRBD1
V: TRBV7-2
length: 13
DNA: TGTGCCAGCAGCAGGGGACAGTTTTACGAGCAGTACTTC
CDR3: CASSRGQFYEQYF